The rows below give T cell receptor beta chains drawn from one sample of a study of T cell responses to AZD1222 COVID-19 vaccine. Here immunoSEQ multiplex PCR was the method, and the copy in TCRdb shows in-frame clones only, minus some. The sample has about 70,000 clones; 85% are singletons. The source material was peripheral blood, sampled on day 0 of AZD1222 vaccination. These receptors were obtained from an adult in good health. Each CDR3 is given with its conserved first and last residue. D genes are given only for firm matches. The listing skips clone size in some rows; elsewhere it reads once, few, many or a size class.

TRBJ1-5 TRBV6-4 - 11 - TGTGCCAGCAGTGACTGTCAGCCCCAGCATTTT CASSDCQPQHF
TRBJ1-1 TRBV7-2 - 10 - TGTGCCAGCCGGGGAACTGAAGCTTTCTTT CASRGTEAFF
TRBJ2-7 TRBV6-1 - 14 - TGTGCCAGCAGTGATAGGGGGGGCTCCCACGAGCAGTACTTC CASSDRGGSHEQYF
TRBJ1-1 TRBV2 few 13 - TGTGCCAGCAGGAGGGGCCCGAACACTGAAGCTTTCTTT CASRRGPNTEAFF
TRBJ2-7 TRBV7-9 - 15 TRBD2 TGTGCCAGCAGCCGGATAGCGGGAGGTTTAAGCGAGCAGTACTTC CASSRIAGGLSEQYF
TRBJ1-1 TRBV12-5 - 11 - TGTGCTAGTGGTCGCCGGGAGGAAGCTTTCTTT CASGRREEAFF
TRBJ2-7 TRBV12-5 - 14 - TGTGCTAGTGGCCGGGCAGGGTTATCCTACGAGCAGTACTTC CASGRAGLSYEQYF
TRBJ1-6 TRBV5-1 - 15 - TGCGCCAGCAGCTTGGATGGCAGGGTTAATTCACCCCTCCACTTT CASSLDGRVNSPLHF
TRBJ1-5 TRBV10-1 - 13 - TGCGCCAGCAGTGAGTCGGGGGATCAGCCCCAGCATTTT CASSESGDQPQHF
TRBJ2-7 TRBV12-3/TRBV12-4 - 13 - TGTGCCAGCCAACGGGACAACACCTACGAGCAGTACTTC CASQRDNTYEQYF
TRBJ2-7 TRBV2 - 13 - TGTGCCAGCAGTGAAGTGCTAGTTGGCGAGCAGTACTTC CASSEVLVGEQYF
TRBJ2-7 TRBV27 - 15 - TGTGCCAGCAGTTCCCTTGGGGGGAGCTCCTACGAGCAGTACTTC CASSSLGGSSYEQYF
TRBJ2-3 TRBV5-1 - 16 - TGCGCCAGCAGCCACGGACTACAAAGAAGCACAGATACGCAGTATTTT CASSHGLQRSTDTQYF
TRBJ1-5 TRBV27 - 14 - TGTGCCAGCAGTTCCAGGAATAGCAATCAGCCCCAGCATTTT CASSSRNSNQPQHF
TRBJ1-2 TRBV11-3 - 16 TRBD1 TGTGCCAGCAGCTTACCCAATCCGACCCGGGACAGGGACTACACCTTC CASSLPNPTRDRDYTF
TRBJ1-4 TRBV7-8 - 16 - TGTGCCAGCAGCTTAATGTGGGGTTTAGGGAATGAAAAACTGTTTTTT CASSLMWGLGNEKLFF
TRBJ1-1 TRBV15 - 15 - TGTGCCACCAGCAGAGATCGGGCCCCGAACACTGAAGCTTTCTTT CATSRDRAPNTEAFF
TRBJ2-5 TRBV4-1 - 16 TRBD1 TGCGCCAGCAGCCAAGATGAGGCCAGGGGGCAGGAGACCCAGTACTTC CASSQDEARGQETQYF
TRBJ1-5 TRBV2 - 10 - TGTGCCAGCAGCGGCCCTGGGCTGCATTTT CASSGPGLHF
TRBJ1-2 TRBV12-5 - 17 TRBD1 TGTGCTAGTGGTCTCCATCAACCAGGGGGATCTAACTATGGCTACACCTTC CASGLHQPGGSNYGYTF
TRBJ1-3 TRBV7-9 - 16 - TGTGCCAGCAGCTTAGGCGACCTGGCCTCTGGAAACACCATATATTTT CASSLGDLASGNTIYF
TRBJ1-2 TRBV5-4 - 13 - TGTGCCAGCAGCCTGAGGGGGAACTATGGCTACACCTTC CASSLRGNYGYTF
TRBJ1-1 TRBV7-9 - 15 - TGTGCCAGCAGCCCGCCAGGCAGGGGGAACACTGAAGCTTTCTTT CASSPPGRGNTEAFF
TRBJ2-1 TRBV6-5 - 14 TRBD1 TGTGCCAGCAGCAACAGGGGGGCCTACAGCGAGCAGTTCTTC CASSNRGAYSEQFF
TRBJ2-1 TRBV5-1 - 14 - TGCGCCAGCAGCTTGGAGGTCGGGCGCAATGAGCAGTTCTTC CASSLEVGRNEQFF